This TCR beta chain was documented in a study of cytomegalovirus exposure and HLA in healthy donors. Study-wide results and caveats: According to the study, roughly 160 TCR beta chains were cytomegalovirus-associated. Specificity for CMV antigens was confirmed in vitro for a few of the CMV-associated chains. High sensitivity and specificity were reportedly achieved when the classifier diagnosed cytomegalovirus status.

TCRdb's copy holds only in-frame clones and misses some; the assay was immunoSEQ multiplex PCR. Here the sample spans approximately 280,000 clones, 65% to 90% being singletons. The CDR3 is made up of 14 amino acids. In germline, CDR1 is SGHRS, CDR2 YFSETQ. The ends were cut back, 5 bases at V and 8 bases at J, with 16 bases in the middle. This clone was counted only a few times. Its matching antigen is unknown. This receptor was identified in a young woman in good health and CMV-seronegative. V and J are TRBV5-1 and TRBJ1-4; possibly TRBD1 for D (5 bases). The material sequenced was PBMCs. The CDR3 loop reads CASRIDSSDEKLFF. Written as DNA, the CDR3 is TGCGCCAGCAGAATTGACAGTTCTGACGAAAAACTGTTTTTT.